The rows below give T cell receptor beta chains drawn from one sample of a study of long-term antiretroviral therapy in people with HIV. The method was immunoSEQ multiplex PCR; TCRdb's version includes in-frame clones alone and lacks a portion of them. Of tens of thousands of clones listed, just under 95% were seen once; the top ten hold 3% to 4%. The sequencing used unsorted PBMCs, collected 5.3 years after starting antiretroviral therapy. All receptors derive from a man aged 45-65 years with HIV. Each CDR3 is given with its conserved first and last residue.

j_gene: TRBJ1-3; v_gene: TRBV19; CDR3aa: CASSIGDRGFSGNTIYF
j_gene: TRBJ2-1; v_gene: TRBV4-3; CDR3aa: CASSQDRGPSEQFF
j_gene: TRBJ2-2; v_gene: TRBV11-3; CDR3aa: CASSPRGRDTGELFF
j_gene: TRBJ2-3; v_gene: TRBV2; CDR3aa: CASSERGTDTQYF
j_gene: TRBJ1-3; v_gene: TRBV19; CDR3aa: CASINYRVSGNTIYF
j_gene: TRBJ1-2; v_gene: TRBV7-7; CDR3aa: CASTPEPLNYGYTF
j_gene: TRBJ2-7; v_gene: TRBV7-8; CDR3aa: CASSVTGTGTEQYF
j_gene: TRBJ1-1; v_gene: TRBV10-3; CDR3aa: CAISEGQGMNTEAFF
j_gene: TRBJ2-7; v_gene: TRBV7-6; CDR3aa: CASSLSRERIYEQYF
j_gene: TRBJ2-7; v_gene: TRBV6-5; CDR3aa: CASSYRARGYEQYF
j_gene: TRBJ2-1; v_gene: TRBV11-2; CDR3aa: CASSLLAGGQFF
j_gene: TRBJ1-3; v_gene: TRBV29-1; CDR3aa: CSASDPGVYF
j_gene: TRBJ1-1; v_gene: TRBV30; CDR3aa: CAWSEGGEAFF
j_gene: TRBJ2-7; v_gene: TRBV6-1; CDR3aa: CASSEGGGLEQYF
j_gene: TRBJ2-3; v_gene: TRBV5-4; CDR3aa: CASSRQSSTDTQYF
j_gene: TRBJ2-7; v_gene: TRBV6-1; CDR3aa: CASNTGARYEQYF
j_gene: TRBJ1-1; v_gene: TRBV4-1; CDR3aa: CASSQDRGGRFMNTEAFF
j_gene: TRBJ1-1; v_gene: TRBV18; CDR3aa: CASSPGTNTEAFF
j_gene: TRBJ1-2; v_gene: TRBV30; CDR3aa: CAWRGTWGYTF
j_gene: TRBJ2-7; v_gene: TRBV19; CDR3aa: CASSPSASSYEQYF
j_gene: TRBJ1-5; v_gene: TRBV19; CDR3aa: CASTPDRIDQPQHF
j_gene: TRBJ1-1; v_gene: TRBV4-2; CDR3aa: CASSPKARGGTEAFF
j_gene: TRBJ2-3; v_gene: TRBV10-1; CDR3aa: CASSAAGGPDPGTDTQYF